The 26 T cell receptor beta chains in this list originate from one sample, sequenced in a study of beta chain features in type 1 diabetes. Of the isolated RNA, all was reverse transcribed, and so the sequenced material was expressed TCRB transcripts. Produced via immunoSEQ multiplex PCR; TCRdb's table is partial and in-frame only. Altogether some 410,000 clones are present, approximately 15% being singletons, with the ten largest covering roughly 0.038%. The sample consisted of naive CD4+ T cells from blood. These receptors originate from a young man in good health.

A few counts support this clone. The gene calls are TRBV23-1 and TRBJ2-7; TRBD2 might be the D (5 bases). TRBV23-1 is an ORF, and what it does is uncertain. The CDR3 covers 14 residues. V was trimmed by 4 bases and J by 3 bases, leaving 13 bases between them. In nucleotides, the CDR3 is TGCGCCAGCAGTCCCTTTCGGGGTTACTACGAGCAGTACTTC. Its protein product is CASSPFRGYYEQYF.

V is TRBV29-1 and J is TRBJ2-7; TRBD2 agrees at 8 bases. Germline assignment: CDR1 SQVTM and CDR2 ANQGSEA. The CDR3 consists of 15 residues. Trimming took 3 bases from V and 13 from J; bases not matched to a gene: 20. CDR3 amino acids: CSVDPKQGAAGAVYV. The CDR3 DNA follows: TGCAGCGTTGACCCCAAGCAGGGCGCAGCGGGAGCTGTATACGTC.

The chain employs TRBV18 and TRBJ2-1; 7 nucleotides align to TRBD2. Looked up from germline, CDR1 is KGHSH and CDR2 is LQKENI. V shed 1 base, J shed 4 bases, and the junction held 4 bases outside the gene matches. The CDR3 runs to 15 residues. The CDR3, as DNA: TGTGCCAGCTCACCACAGACTAGCTCTTACAATGAGCAGTTCTTC. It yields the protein CASSPQTSSYNEQFF.

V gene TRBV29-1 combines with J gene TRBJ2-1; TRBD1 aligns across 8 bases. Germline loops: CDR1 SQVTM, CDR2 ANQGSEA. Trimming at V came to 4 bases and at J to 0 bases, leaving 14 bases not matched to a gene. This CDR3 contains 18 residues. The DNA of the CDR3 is TGCAGCGTTGTTCTAACCGGACAGGGACCCTACTCCTACAATGAGCAGTTCTTC. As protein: CSVVLTGQGPYSYNEQFF.

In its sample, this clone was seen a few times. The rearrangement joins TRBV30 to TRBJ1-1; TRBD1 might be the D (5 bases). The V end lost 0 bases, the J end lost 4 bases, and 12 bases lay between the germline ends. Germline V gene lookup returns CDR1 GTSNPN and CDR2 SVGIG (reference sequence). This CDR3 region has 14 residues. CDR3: CAWSVRLGTTEAFF. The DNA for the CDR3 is TGTGCCTGGAGTGTACGCCTCGGGACCACTGAAGCTTTCTTT.

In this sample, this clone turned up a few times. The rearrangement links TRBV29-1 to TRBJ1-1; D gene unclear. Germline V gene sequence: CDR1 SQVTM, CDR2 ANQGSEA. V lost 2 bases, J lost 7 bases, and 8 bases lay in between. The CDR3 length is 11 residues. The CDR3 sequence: CSVERRDEAFF. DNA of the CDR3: TGCAGCGTTGAACGACGGGATGAAGCTTTCTTT.

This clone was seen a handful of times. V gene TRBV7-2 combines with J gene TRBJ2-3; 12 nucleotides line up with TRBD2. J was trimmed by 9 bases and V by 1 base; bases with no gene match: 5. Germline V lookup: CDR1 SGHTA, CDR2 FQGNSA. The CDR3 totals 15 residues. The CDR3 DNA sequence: TGTGCCAGCAGCTTAGGGCTAGCGGGGGGGCAAACGCAGTATTTT. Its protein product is CASSLGLAGGQTQYF.

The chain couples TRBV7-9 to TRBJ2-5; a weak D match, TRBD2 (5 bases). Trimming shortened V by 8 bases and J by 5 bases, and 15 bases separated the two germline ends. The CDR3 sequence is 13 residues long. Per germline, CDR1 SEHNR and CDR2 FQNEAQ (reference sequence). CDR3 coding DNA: TGTGCCAGCGCTAGGGAGCTGGGGGAGACCCAGTACTTC. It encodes CASARELGETQYF.

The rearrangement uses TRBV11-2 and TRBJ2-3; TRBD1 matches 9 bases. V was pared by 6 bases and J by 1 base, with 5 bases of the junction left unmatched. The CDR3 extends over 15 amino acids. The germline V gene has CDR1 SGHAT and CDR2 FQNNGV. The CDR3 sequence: CASRHTGGGTDTQYF. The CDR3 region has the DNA TGTGCCAGCAGACATACAGGGGGCGGCACAGATACGCAGTATTTT.

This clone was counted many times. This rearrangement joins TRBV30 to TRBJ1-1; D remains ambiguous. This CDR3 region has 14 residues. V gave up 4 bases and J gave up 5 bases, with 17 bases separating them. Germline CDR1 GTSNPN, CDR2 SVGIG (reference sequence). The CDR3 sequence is CAWITGIGRTEAFF. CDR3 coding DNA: TGTGCCTGGATTACCGGGATTGGGAGGACTGAAGCTTTCTTT.

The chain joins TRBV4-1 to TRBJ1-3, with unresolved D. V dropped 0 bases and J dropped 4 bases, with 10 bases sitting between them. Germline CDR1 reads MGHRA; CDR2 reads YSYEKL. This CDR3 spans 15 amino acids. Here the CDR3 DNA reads TGCGCCAGCAGCCAAGAGGTTACAACAGGAAACACCATATATTTT. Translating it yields CASSQEVTTGNTIYF.

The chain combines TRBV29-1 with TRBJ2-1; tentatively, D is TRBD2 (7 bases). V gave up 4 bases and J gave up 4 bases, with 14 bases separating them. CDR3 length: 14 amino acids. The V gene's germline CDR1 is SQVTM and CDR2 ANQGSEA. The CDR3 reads CSVAGEGVYNEQFF. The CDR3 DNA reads TGCAGCGTTGCCGGGGAGGGGGTGTACAATGAGCAGTTCTTC.

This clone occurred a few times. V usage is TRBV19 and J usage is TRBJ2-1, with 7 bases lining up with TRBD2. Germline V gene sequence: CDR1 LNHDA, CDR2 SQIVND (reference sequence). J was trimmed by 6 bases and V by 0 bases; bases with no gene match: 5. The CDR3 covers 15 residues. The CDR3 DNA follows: TGTGCCAGTAGTATAGACTTTCCGGGAGGCAATGAGCAGTTCTTC. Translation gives CASSIDFPGGNEQFF.

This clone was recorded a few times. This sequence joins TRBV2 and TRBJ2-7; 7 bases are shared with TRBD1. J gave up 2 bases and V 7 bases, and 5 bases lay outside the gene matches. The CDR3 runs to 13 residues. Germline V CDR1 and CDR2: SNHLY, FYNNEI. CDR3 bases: TGTGCCAGCATGTTTGGGACAGCCTACGAGCAGTACGTC. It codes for CASMFGTAYEQYV.

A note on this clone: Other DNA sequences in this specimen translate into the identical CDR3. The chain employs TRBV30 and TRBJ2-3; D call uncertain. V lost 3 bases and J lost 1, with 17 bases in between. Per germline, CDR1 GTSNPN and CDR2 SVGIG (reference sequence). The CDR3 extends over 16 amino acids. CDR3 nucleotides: TGTGCCTGGAGAGAATGGGGTCGAAGAGGCACAGATACGCAGTATTTT. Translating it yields CAWREWGRRGTDTQYF. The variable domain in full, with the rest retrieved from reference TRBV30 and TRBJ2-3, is SQTIHQWPATLVQPVGSPLSLECTVEGTSNPNLYWYRQAAGRGLQLLFYSVGIGQISSEVPQNLSASRPQDRQFILSSKKLLLSDSGFYLCAWREWGRRGTDTQYFGPGTRLTVL.

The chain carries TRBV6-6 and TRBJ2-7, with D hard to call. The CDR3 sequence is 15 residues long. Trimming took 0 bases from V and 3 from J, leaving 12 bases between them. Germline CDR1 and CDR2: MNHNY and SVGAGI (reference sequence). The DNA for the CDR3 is TGTGCCAGCAGTTACTCGAGTAGGAATAACTACGAGCAGTACGTC. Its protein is CASSYSSRNNYEQYV.

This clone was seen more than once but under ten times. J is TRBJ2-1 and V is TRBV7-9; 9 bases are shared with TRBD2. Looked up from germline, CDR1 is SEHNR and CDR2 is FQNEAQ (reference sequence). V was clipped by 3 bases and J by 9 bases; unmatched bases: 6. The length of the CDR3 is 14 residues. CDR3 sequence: CASSFPASGVEQFF. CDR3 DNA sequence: TGTGCCAGCAGCTTCCCGGCTAGCGGGGTTGAGCAGTTCTTC.

The DNA for the CDR3 is TGTGCCACCAGCACCAGGACAGGGGGCTTGGCAGATACGCAGTATTTT. This encodes CATSTRTGGLADTQYF. The J gene is TRBJ2-3, the V gene TRBV15; 11 nucleotides align to TRBD1. The V segment lost 4 bases and the J segment 4 bases; nucleotides outside the gene matches: 7. Germline V gene data show CDR1 as LNHNV and CDR2 as YYDKDF (reference sequence). The CDR3 length is 16 residues. Variable domain in full (rest from reference TRBV15 and TRBJ2-3): DAMVIQNPRYQVTQFGKPVTLSCSQTLNHNVMYWYQQKSSQAPKLLFHYYDKDFNNEADTPDNFQSRRPNTSFCFLDIRSPGLGDTAMYLCATSTRTGGLADTQYFGPGTRLTVL.

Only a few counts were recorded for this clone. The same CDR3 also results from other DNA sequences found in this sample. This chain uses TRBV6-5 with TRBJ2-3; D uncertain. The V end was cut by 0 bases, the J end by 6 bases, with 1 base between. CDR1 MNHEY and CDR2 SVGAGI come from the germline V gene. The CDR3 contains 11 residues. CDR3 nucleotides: TGTGCCAGCAGTTACTCGGATACGCAGTATTTT. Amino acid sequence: CASSYSDTQYF.

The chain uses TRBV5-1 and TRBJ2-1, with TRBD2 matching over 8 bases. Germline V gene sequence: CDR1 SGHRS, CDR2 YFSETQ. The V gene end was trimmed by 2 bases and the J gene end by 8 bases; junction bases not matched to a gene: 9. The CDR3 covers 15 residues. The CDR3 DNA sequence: TGCGCCAGCAGCTTTCCGGGACTAGAGATGCATGAGCAGTTCTTC. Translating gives CASSFPGLEMHEQFF.

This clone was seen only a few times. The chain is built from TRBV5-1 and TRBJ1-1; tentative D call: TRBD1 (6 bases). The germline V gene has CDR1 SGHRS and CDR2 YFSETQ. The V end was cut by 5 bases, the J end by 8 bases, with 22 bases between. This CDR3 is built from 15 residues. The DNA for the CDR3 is TGCGCCAGCAGGGAGGGAAGCAGGGGAGCAGGCGAAGCTTTCTTT. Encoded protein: CASREGSRGAGEAFF. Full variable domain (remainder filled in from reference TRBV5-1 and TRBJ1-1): KAGVTQTPRYLIKTRGQQVTLSCSPISGHRSVSWYQQTPGQGLQFLFEYFSETQRNKGNFPGRFSGRQFSNSRSEMNVSTLELGDSALYLCASREGSRGAGEAFFGQGTRLTVV.

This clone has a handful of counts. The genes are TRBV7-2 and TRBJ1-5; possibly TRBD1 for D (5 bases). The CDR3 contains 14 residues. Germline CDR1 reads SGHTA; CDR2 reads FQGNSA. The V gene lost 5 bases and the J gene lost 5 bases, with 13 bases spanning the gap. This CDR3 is CASSPYGTDQPQHF. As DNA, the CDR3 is TGTGCCAGCAGCCCGTACGGGACCGATCAGCCCCAGCATTTT.

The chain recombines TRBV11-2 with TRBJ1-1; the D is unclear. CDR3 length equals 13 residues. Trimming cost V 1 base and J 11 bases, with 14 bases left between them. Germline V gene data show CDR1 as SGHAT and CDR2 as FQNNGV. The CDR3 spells CASSLAPASVAFF. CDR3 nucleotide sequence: TGTGCCAGCAGCTTAGCCCCGGCGTCGGTCGCTTTCTTT.

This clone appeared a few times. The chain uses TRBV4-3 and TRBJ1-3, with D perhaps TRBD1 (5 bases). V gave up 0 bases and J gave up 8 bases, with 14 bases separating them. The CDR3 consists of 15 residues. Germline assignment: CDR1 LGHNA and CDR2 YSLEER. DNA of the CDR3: TGCGCCAGCAGCCAAGATAAGGCCAGGGTGGACACCATATATTTT. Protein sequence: CASSQDKARVDTIYF.

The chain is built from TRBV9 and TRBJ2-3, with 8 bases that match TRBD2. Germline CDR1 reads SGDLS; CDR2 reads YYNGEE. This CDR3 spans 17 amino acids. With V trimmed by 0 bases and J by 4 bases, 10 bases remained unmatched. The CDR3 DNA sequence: TGTGCCAGCAGCGTAGGTGGCGGGGGGATCCCTCCAGATACGCAGTATTTT. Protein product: CASSVGGGGIPPDTQYF.

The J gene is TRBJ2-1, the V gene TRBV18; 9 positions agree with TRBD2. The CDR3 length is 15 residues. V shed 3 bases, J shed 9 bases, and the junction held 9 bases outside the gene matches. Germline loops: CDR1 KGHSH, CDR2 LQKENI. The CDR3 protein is CASSPVAGDGREQFF. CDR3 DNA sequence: TGTGCCAGCTCACCCGTAGCGGGGGACGGGCGTGAGCAGTTCTTC.